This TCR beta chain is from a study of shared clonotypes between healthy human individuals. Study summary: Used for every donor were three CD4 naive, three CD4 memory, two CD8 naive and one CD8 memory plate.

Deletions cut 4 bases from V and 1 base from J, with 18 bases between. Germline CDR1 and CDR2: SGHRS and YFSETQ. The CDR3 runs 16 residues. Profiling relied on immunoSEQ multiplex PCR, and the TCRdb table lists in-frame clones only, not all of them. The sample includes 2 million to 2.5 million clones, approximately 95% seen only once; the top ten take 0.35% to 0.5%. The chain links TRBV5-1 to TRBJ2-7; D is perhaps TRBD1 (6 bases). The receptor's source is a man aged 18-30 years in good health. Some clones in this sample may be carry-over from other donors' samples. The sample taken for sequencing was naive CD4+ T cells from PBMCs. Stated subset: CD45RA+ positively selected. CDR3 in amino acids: CASSVELGTRSYEQYF. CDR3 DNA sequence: TGCGCCAGCAGCGTGGAACTCGGGACACGGTCCTACGAGCAGTACTTC.